These 19 T cell receptor beta chains were sequenced from one sample in a study of neoadjuvant anti-PD-1 for oral cavity cancer. The assay was immunoSEQ multiplex PCR, and TCRdb's table has in-frame clones only and misses some. The data contain about 72,000 clones, about 86% of them singletons. Specimen: PBMCs, collected before nivolumab (anti-PD-1) treatment. These receptors came from a person between 40 and 80 years old with oral cavity squamous cell carcinoma.

The chain recombines TRBV11-1 with TRBJ2-1, with D perhaps TRBD1 (6 bases). The CDR3 consists of 17 residues. With 0 bases removed from V and 6 bases from J, the gap between germline ends came to 18 bases. CDR1 and CDR2 from the germline V gene are SGHAT and FQDESV (reference sequence). The CDR3 loop is CASSLASTGLRVNEQFF. The DNA of the CDR3 is TGTGCCAGCAGCTTAGCGAGTACAGGGTTGAGGGTCAATGAGCAGTTCTTC. Full variable domain (rest looked up from reference TRBV11-1 and TRBJ2-1): EAEVAQSPRYKITEKSQAVAFWCDPISGHATLYWYRQILGQGPELLVQFQDESVVDDSQLPKDRFSAERLKGVDSTLKIQPAELGDSAMYLCASSLASTGLRVNEQFFGPGTRLTVL.

V is TRBV28 and J is TRBJ2-3; no clear D. Germline V CDR1 and CDR2: MDHEN, SYDVKM. V was shortened by 3 bases and J by 1 base, with 11 bases between the two germline ends. CDR3 length: 15 residues. CDR3 DNA: TGTGCCAGCAGTTTTCGGGTTGGGGGCACAGATACGCAGTATTTT. Protein: CASSFRVGGTDTQYF.

This clone is a singleton in its sample. V gene TRBV4-1 combines with J gene TRBJ2-6; no clear D gene. This CDR3 is 16 amino acids long. The germline V gene has CDR1 MGHRA and CDR2 YSYEKL. Trimming took off 2 bases at V and 1 base at J, with 9 bases between the two ends. CDR3 in amino acids: CASSQPRLSGANVLTF. CDR3 in DNA: TGCGCCAGCAGCCAACCTCGTTTATCTGGGGCCAACGTCCTGACTTTC.

J is TRBJ1-1 and V is TRBV7-6; weak D call: TRBD1 (6 bases). Germline-derived CDR1 and CDR2 are SGHVS and FNYEAQ. The V and J ends lost 7 bases and 5 bases respectively, with 14 bases between them. The CDR3 has 13 residues. The CDR3 DNA is TGTGCCAGCACCCAGGGGAGGGGGACTGAAGCTTTCTTT. Translated: CASTQGRGTEAFF.

The chain joins TRBV7-9 to TRBJ1-4; D is uncertain. This CDR3 is 16 amino acids long. The germline CDR1 and CDR2 sequences are SEHNR and FQNEAQ (reference sequence). V lost 0 bases and J lost 5, with 13 bases in between. The CDR3 DNA sequence: TGTGCCAGCAGCTTAGCAGGAGGGTTGGGGAATGAAAAACTGTTTTTT. Residues: CASSLAGGLGNEKLFF.

The genes are TRBV5-1 and TRBJ1-1; D is possibly TRBD1 (5 bases). V lost 5 bases to trimming and J lost 4 bases, with 15 bases between them. The CDR3 is made up of 14 amino acids. Germline V lookup: CDR1 SGHRS, CDR2 YFSETQ. The CDR3 is CASSSVGDSTEAFF. CDR3 bases: TGCGCCAGCAGTTCCGTTGGTGACAGCACTGAAGCTTTCTTT.

The chain is built from TRBV18 and TRBJ2-7; D may be TRBD2 (5 bases). The germline CDR1 and CDR2 sequences are KGHSH and LQKENI. The length of the CDR3 is 13 residues. Trimming took 3 bases from V and 3 from J, leaving 9 bases between them. In DNA form, the CDR3 reads TGTGCCAGCTCACCCGGACTGGACTACGAGCAGTACTTC. Translated: CASSPGLDYEQYF.

The chain recombines TRBV2 with TRBJ1-3, with D perhaps matching TRBD1 (6 bases). Trimming took 4 bases from V and 3 from J, leaving 13 bases between them. The CDR3 length is 15 residues. Germline V gene data show CDR1 as SNHLY and CDR2 as FYNNEI. Here the CDR3 reads CASSAYGRGGNTIYF. In DNA form, the CDR3 reads TGTGCCAGCAGTGCATACGGCAGGGGTGGAAACACCATATATTTT.

V usage is TRBV6-1 and J usage is TRBJ2-7; no reliable D call. Looked up from germline, CDR1 is MNHNS and CDR2 is SASEGT. The CDR3 spans 12 residues. Trimming shortened V by 2 bases and J by 4 bases, and 6 bases separated the two germline ends. CDR3 nucleotide sequence: TGTGCCAGCAGTGAAATGAGGTACGAGCAGTACTTC. Its protein product is CASSEMRYEQYF.

This chain joins TRBV6-1 and TRBJ1-5, with D perhaps TRBD1 (5 bases). There are 14 residues in the CDR3. V was cut by 7 bases and J by 2 bases, with 12 bases left in between. Germline V gene sequence: CDR1 MNHNS, CDR2 SASEGT. Here the CDR3 DNA reads TGTGCCAGCAACCTCAGGGTTGGCAATCAGCCCCAGCATTTT. The encoded protein is CASNLRVGNQPQHF.

The V gene is TRBV20-1, the J gene TRBJ2-3, with D unresolved. The length of the CDR3 is 11 residues. V gave up 7 bases and J gave up 0 bases, with 5 bases separating them. Germline CDR1 DFQATT, CDR2 SNEGSKA (reference sequence). CDR3 sequence reads: CSGASTDTQYF. The CDR3 nucleotides are TGCAGTGGCGCAAGCACAGATACGCAGTATTTT.

This clone appeared once. The chain combines TRBV6-1 with TRBJ1-2; D is unclear. Trimming left V 3 bases short and J 4 bases short, with 6 bases between. This CDR3 contains 12 residues. The V gene's germline CDR1 is MNHNS and CDR2 SASEGT. This CDR3 reads CASSDSRYGYTF. CDR3 DNA sequence: TGTGCCAGCAGTGACAGCCGCTATGGCTACACCTTC.

This chain uses TRBV11-2 with TRBJ1-1, with D unclear. The CDR3 spans 17 residues. Trimming cost V 4 bases and J 0 bases, with 18 bases left between them. From germline, CDR1 is SGHAT and CDR2 FQNNGV. The CDR3 DNA is TGTGCCAGCAGCTCATTGACGACCCCACGAATGAACACTGAAGCTTTCTTT. Translating gives CASSSLTTPRMNTEAFF.

This clone was seen just once. This chain joins TRBV4-2 and TRBJ2-7; 9 bases match TRBD2. In germline, CDR1 is LGHNA, CDR2 YNFKEQ. The trim removed 1 base at V and 2 bases at J, leaving 9 bases unmatched. The length of the CDR3 is 17 residues. The CDR3 nucleotides read TGTGCCAGCAGCCAAGTTCCTAGCGGGGCCACAACCTACGAGCAGTACTTC. The encoded protein is CASSQVPSGATTYEQYF.

The chain employs TRBV6-5 and TRBJ1-2, with D unresolved. The CDR3 sequence is 11 residues long. Trimming took off 8 bases at V and 5 bases at J, with 9 bases between the two ends. The V gene's germline CDR1 is MNHEY and CDR2 SVGAGI. The CDR3 protein is CASHLFYGYTF. CDR3 sequence (DNA): TGTGCCAGCCACCTTTTTTATGGCTACACCTTC.

The rearrangement links TRBV30 to TRBJ2-2; possible D gene TRBD1, 6 bases. Between the trimmed V and J ends, which lost 0 bases and 7 bases, there was a span of 15 bases. CDR3 length equals 15 residues. CDR1 GTSNPN and CDR2 SVGIG come from the germline V gene (reference sequence). The CDR3 loop is CAWSVWQGPVGELFF. The CDR3 DNA is TGTGCCTGGAGTGTCTGGCAGGGGCCCGTCGGGGAGCTGTTTTTT.

The chain joins TRBV7-8 to TRBJ1-5, with TRBD1 matching over 7 bases. The CDR3 runs 16 residues. J lost 4 bases, V lost 0 bases, and 6 bases had no gene match. Germline CDR1 SGHVS, CDR2 FQNEAQ. As DNA, the CDR3 is TGTGCCAGCAGCTTAGCGCGATTGGGACAGAATCAGCCCCAGCATTTT. As protein: CASSLARLGQNQPQHF.

The chain recombines TRBV6-6 with TRBJ1-3, with D perhaps TRBD1 (5 bases). V gave up 2 bases and J gave up 4 bases, with 12 bases separating them. CDR3 length: 15 amino acids. Germline assignment: CDR1 MNHNY and CDR2 SVGAGI (reference sequence). CDR3 nucleotides: TGTGCCAGCAGTTACGTGCAGGGATCCGGAAACACCATATATTTT. Translating it yields CASSYVQGSGNTIYF.

The chain links TRBV19 to TRBJ2-7, with 8 bases matching TRBD1. CDR3 length: 15 amino acids. The germline V gene has CDR1 LNHDA and CDR2 SQIVND (reference sequence). The ends lost 1 base at V and 6 bases at J; junction bases unmatched: 8. The CDR3 loop is CASSIGTGIGLEQYF. The CDR3 DNA sequence: TGTGCCAGTAGTATAGGGACAGGGATTGGTCTCGAGCAGTACTTC.